This T cell receptor beta chain was sequenced for a study of radiotherapy plus CTLA-4 blockade in lung cancer. General study results and limits: Among blood TCR repertoires after radiotherapy plus ipilimumab, tumor-derived clones expanded.

The CDR3 length is 14 residues. Germline values: CDR1 SGHNT, CDR2 YYREEE (reference sequence). Trimming removed 4 bases at V and 2 bases at J, with 13 bases between. Comment on this clone: The target antigen is unknown.

Assay used: immunoSEQ multiplex PCR; TCRdb lists only in-frame clones, some missing. Here the sample spans about 60,000 clones, around 80% being singletons. This specimen consisted of peripheral blood, obtained from a patient treated with radiotherapy plus ipilimumab. This TCR came from a human donor with non-small cell lung cancer who had a partial response to radiotherapy plus ipilimumab. The chain uses TRBV5-4 and TRBJ2-7; a weak D match, TRBD1 (5 bases). CDR3 coding DNA: TGTGCCAGCAGCACGTCGGACACCCCCTACGAGCAGTACTTC. It yields the protein CASSTSDTPYEQYF.